The T cell receptor beta chain under discussion was sequenced for a study of shared clonotypes between healthy human individuals. The table came from immunoSEQ multiplex PCR; TCRdb's copy has only in-frame clones and leaves some out. The data show fewer than 600,000 clones, 75% to 85% seen once. V was trimmed by 3 bases and J by 1 base, leaving 9 bases between them. CDR3 length equals 14 residues. The germline V gene has CDR1 SGHAT and CDR2 FQNNGV. This TCR was sampled from a woman in her thirties or forties in good health. Some clones in this sample may be carry-over from other donors' samples. The chain recombines TRBV11-2 with TRBJ2-5, with a possible D match to TRBD2 (5 bases). Sequencing input: PBMCs. CDR3 coding DNA: TGTGCCAGCAGCTTTGTGCGGGCCCAAGAGACCCAGTACTTC. This translates into CASSFVRAQETQYF.